These T cell receptor beta chains were read from a single sample in a study of radiotherapy plus CTLA-4 blockade in lung cancer. Clones were read by immunoSEQ multiplex PCR, and TCRdb kept only the in-frame ones, dropping some. The sample consists of about 120,000 clones, 90% of them appearing once. The input for sequencing was peripheral blood, taken from a patient treated with radiotherapy plus ipilimumab. These receptors all come from a human donor with non-small cell lung cancer that progressed on radiotherapy plus ipilimumab. Both conserved end residues are part of each CDR3. D genes are given only for firm matches. Part of the rows lack a size; the others show once, few, many or a class for expanded clones.

cdr3_aa cdr3_nt clone_size j_call v_call d_call
CASSYAGGNYNEQFF TGTGCCAGCAGTTACGCAGGGGGAAACTACAATGAGCAGTTCTTC - TRBJ2-1 TRBV6-6 TRBD1
CASLGLAGVRVGEQFF TGTGCCAGTCTCGGACTAGCGGGAGTACGGGTTGGTGAGCAGTTCTTC once TRBJ2-1 TRBV7-9 TRBD2
CASSRRALAGDNEQFF TGTGCCAGCAGCCGGAGGGCACTAGCGGGAGACAATGAGCAGTTCTTC - TRBJ2-1 TRBV4-2 TRBD2
CASSPRNGETQYF TGTGCCAGCTCACCACGGAATGGTGAGACCCAGTACTTC - TRBJ2-5 TRBV18 -
CASSMGLAGERYNEQFF TGTGCCAGCTCCATGGGACTAGCGGGAGAGCGGTACAATGAGCAGTTCTTC - TRBJ2-1 TRBV18 TRBD2
CASSYSRQGNQPQHF TGTGCCAGCAGTTACTCTAGGCAGGGGAATCAGCCCCAGCATTTT - TRBJ1-5 TRBV6-5 -
CASSFGTGGQETQYF TGTGCCAGCAGTTTCGGGACAGGGGGACAAGAGACCCAGTACTTC - TRBJ2-5 TRBV28 TRBD1
CASSAGGSMNTEAFF TGTGCCAGCAGCGCGGGGGGGAGCATGAACACTGAAGCTTTCTTT - TRBJ1-1 TRBV5-6 -
CASSLDGRGANTGELFF TGTGCCAGCAGCTTAGATGGTCGCGGCGCGAACACCGGGGAGCTGTTTTTT few TRBJ2-2 TRBV11-2 -
CATRRDRVLLEQFF TGTGCCACCCGCCGGGACAGGGTTCTTCTCGAGCAGTTCTTC - TRBJ2-1 TRBV28 TRBD1
CASQYRGNQPQHF TGTGCCAGTCAGTACAGAGGCAATCAGCCCCAGCATTTT - TRBJ1-5 TRBV28 -
CAISESGIPGGYTF TGTGCCATCAGTGAGTCGGGGATACCTGGTGGCTACACCTTC - TRBJ1-2 TRBV10-3 -
CASSWSWNTGELFF TGTGCCAGTAGTTGGAGCTGGAACACCGGGGAGCTGTTTTTT - TRBJ2-2 TRBV19 -
CASIGTSGNTGELFF TGTGCCAGCATAGGGACTAGCGGAAACACCGGGGAGCTGTTTTTT - TRBJ2-2 TRBV2 TRBD2
CASRSQGYEQYF TGCGCCAGCAGATCACAGGGCTACGAGCAGTACTTC - TRBJ2-7 TRBV5-1 -
CASNLDNQPQHF TGTGCCAGCAATTTGGACAATCAGCCCCAGCATTTT - TRBJ1-5 TRBV2 -
CASSGGLVADYNEQFF TGTGCCAGTAGTGGGGGGCTGGTGGCGGACTACAATGAGCAGTTCTTC - TRBJ2-1 TRBV27 -
CASSHNPGPGTDTQYF TGTGCCAGCAGCCACAACCCGGGACCAGGCACAGATACGCAGTATTTT - TRBJ2-3 TRBV27 -
CASRGRLGGNQPQHF TGTGCCAGCAGGGGGAGACTGGGCGGCAATCAGCCCCAGCATTTT - TRBJ1-5 TRBV6-1 -
CASSLVGEGGYEQYF TGTGCCAGCAGCTTAGTCGGAGAGGGAGGCTACGAGCAGTACTTC few TRBJ2-7 TRBV7-2 -
CASSVLDSYEQYF TGTGCCAGTAGTGTTCTTGACAGTTACGAGCAGTACTTC few TRBJ2-7 TRBV19 -
CASSQSALGQDGYTF TGTGCCAGCAGCCAGTCGGCCTTAGGACAGGATGGCTACACCTTC - TRBJ1-2 TRBV4-2 TRBD1
CASSPVSGRAYNEQFF TGTGCCAGCAGCCCGGTTAGCGGGAGAGCCTACAATGAGCAGTTCTTC - TRBJ2-1 TRBV11-2 TRBD2
CASSEFFLLENQPQHF TGCGCCAGCAGTGAGTTTTTCTTGTTAGAGAATCAGCCCCAGCATTTT - TRBJ1-5 TRBV10-2 -
CASSLGPAGDGNEQFF TGTGCCAGCAGCTTAGGGCCAGCGGGAGACGGGAATGAGCAGTTCTTC - TRBJ2-1 TRBV11-2 TRBD2
CASSKEGTGVHEQYF TGTGCCAGCAGCAAGGAAGGGACAGGGGTACACGAGCAGTACTTC - TRBJ2-7 TRBV9 TRBD1
CASSESRGDTEAFF TGTGCCAGCAGTGAATCGCGGGGCGACACTGAAGCTTTCTTT - TRBJ1-1 TRBV25-1 -
CASSLGAGANYGYTF TGTGCCAGCAGCTTGGGGGCAGGGGCTAACTATGGCTACACCTTC - TRBJ1-2 TRBV5-6 -
CASSKDRVNTEAFF TGCGCCAGCAGCAAGGACAGGGTGAACACTGAAGCTTTCTTT - TRBJ1-1 TRBV5-1 TRBD1
CASSAGQVGNTIYF TGCGCCAGCAGCGCAGGACAAGTCGGAAACACCATATATTTT - TRBJ1-3 TRBV5-1 -
CASSATGGSREKLFF TGTGCCAGCAGTGCCACGGGCGGGTCTAGAGAAAAACTGTTTTTT - TRBJ1-4 TRBV2 -
CASSLDRTNTEAFF TGCGCCAGCAGCTTGGATAGGACGAACACTGAAGCTTTCTTT - TRBJ1-1 TRBV5-1 -
CASSIDLDTQYF TGTGCCAGTAGTATAGATTTGGATACGCAGTATTTT - TRBJ2-3 TRBV19 -
CASSPQAGDAREQYF TGTGCCAGCTCACCACAGGCGGGAGACGCAAGAGAGCAGTACTTC - TRBJ2-7 TRBV18 TRBD2
CASSLAGAVGYTF TGTGCCAGCAGTTTAGCGGGGGCGGTCGGCTACACCTTC - TRBJ1-2 TRBV28 -
CASSLGGSGNTIYF TGTGCCAGCAGCCTGGGGGGATCTGGAAACACCATATATTTT - TRBJ1-3 TRBV11-3 -
CASSIHGRAQYEQYF TGTGCCAGTAGTATTCACGGGAGGGCCCAATACGAGCAGTACTTC - TRBJ2-7 TRBV19 TRBD2
CASRDRARGGEQYF TGTGCCAGCAGAGACAGGGCCCGGGGGGGCGAGCAGTACTTC - TRBJ2-7 TRBV6-1 -
CASSVAGSTDTQYF TGTGCCAGCAGTGTAGCGGGGAGCACAGATACGCAGTATTTT - TRBJ2-3 TRBV6-4 TRBD2
CTSSRMSCAQSRANVLTF TGCACCAGCAGTAGGATGAGTTGTGCACAAAGTCGGGCCAACGTCCTGACTTTC - TRBJ2-6 TRBV1 -